This entry is about one TCR beta chain. Its specific antigen is unknown. No per-base quality is available; no much larger clone lies one base away. The cohort comprised several hundred healthy bone marrow donors. At the time of sampling, every cohort member was nominally healthy, though immune exposures that went unrecorded were likely present. The donor tested CMV seronegative and was one of the 352 seronegative cohort members. A peripheral blood sample was collected from each donor, and TCR beta sequencing was performed on peripheral blood mononuclear cells. The Qiagen DNeasy Blood Extraction Kit was used to extract genomic DNA from the blood cell samples. The entry originates in a study of cytomegalovirus exposure and HLA in healthy donors (dated 2017 in TCRdb). In the study overall: An earlier analysis of several hundred of the donors reported approximately 270 Gb of sequence data and 117 million unique TCR beta sequences from some 180 million T cells. Roughly 310 gigabases of sequencing data and some 85 million unique TCR sequences were included in an early release covering about 700 HLA-typed donors. The genetic ancestry cluster associated with self-reported Caucasian donors included around four fifths of the roughly 410 genotyped donors. The aim of the study was to test whether cataloging public T cell receptors could identify signatures of past pathogen exposure. The study used immunosequencing to profile the T cell repertoires of 666 subjects and linked those repertoires to cytomegalovirus serostatus. In addition to the first cohort of 666 subjects, a separate validation cohort of 100 to 150 different subjects was used. The study combined high-throughput TCR immunosequencing, statistical association of individual TCRs with disease status, and machine learning to predict cytomegalovirus infection status. To study patterns of TCR occurrence, a later analysis re-analyzed previously published TCR beta repertoires from 650 to 750 donors and added high-resolution HLA genotyping. Rather than drawing on any new phenotypic data, the later analysis identified candidate immune exposures from TCR beta sequences and the way those sequences occurred across donors. An earlier analysis of 587 of the donors used high-throughput TCR beta sequencing to judge whether each TCR beta V gene segment behaved as functional or pseudogenic. Alongside the repertoire data, information on donor age, sex, ethnicity and CMV serostatus was compiled. Genome-wide SNP genotypes for about three fifths of the 666 donors were used in a later genetic analysis, which treated that subset as a discovery cohort. All discovery cohort repertoires had been generated using a single sequencing platform. HLA typing included class I and class II loci at four-digit resolution. Typing coverage varied by locus: about 629-630 donors for A, B, C, DRB1 and DQB1; roughly 500 for DQA1; more than 600 for DPA1; roughly 450 for DPB1. A handful of DR-DQ haplotypes were handled as single units for association and clustering because linkage in the cohort was strong. Among around 400 genotyped donors of the cohort, an average of 235,054 unique TCR beta nucleotide sequences were sequenced per donor, roughly a sixth of them non-productive.

General study outcomes and caveats: In a later genetic analysis, fewer N-insertions in productive TCRs were reported among donors in an Asian-associated ancestry cluster than the approximately 630-donor mean. Correlated functional status among segregating V segments might reflect linkage disequilibrium, but an unknown experimental factor could not be ruled out. Because some donors lacked HLA typing at each locus, the association tests relied only on the typed subset. A group of highly shared sequence variants was considered likely to be a technical artifact of the sequencing pipeline. In a later analysis, most CMV-associated TCR beta chains were found to appear HLA-restricted, with HLA associations seemingly driven largely by CMV exposure. Roughly uniform sequencing depth across donors was assumed in presence/absence analyses, although this assumption may not hold. A further reported finding was that TCR beta sequences accurately predicted the HLA-A and HLA-B alleles for most subjects in the first cohort. CMV serostatus was the only immune exposure information available for the cohort. A later analysis associated 15,000 to 20,000 TCR beta sequences with specific HLA alleles at a false discovery rate of 0.05. According to a later analysis, TCR association rates differed among HLA loci, with DRB1 alleles showing the most associated TCRs and HLA-C alleles showing the fewest. V-gene and J-gene trimming of TCR beta chains was associated with a missense DCLRE1C variant in a later genetic analysis, and the association was replicated in an independent cohort. In both the original and validation cohorts, the classifier was reported to diagnose cytomegalovirus status with high specificity and sensitivity. This cohort had only TCR beta chains sequenced, and the lack of alpha or paired-chain data limited which features could be detected. The study listed 150 to 200 TCR beta chains as associated with cytomegalovirus. Because the 87-base-pair reads could not distinguish some IMGT-functional V segments, including TRBV6-2 and TRBV6-3, those segments were excluded. Most TCR sequences were observed very rarely across donors, whereas some public TCRs were present in many individuals. Roughly 17 rarely observed V segments, including chromosome 9 orphons, were excluded from the earlier analysis of about 600 of the donors because counts were too low. A later analysis found that HLA-associated TCR beta chains were more clonally expanded and had lower generation probabilities than equally common non-associated chains. When HLA alleles, especially DR and DQ, strongly co-occurred, TCR associations were difficult to assign to individual alleles. According to the authors, the approach could potentially be generalized to other disease states and immunological phenotypes. Broadly in line with IMGT annotations, most TCR beta V segments showed up in productive rearrangements about 87% or about 30% of the time in an earlier analysis of several hundred of the donors. Three of the identified cytomegalovirus-associated TCR beta chains were confirmed in vitro to be specific for cytomegalovirus antigens. A later analysis reported that several top co-occurrence clusters appeared linked to parvovirus B19, influenza, CMV and Epstein-Barr virus.

The library was made by the immunoSEQ multiplex PCR assay. For the multiplex PCR, a mixture combining 60 forward primers for TCR Vbeta segments and 13 reverse primers for TCR Jbeta segments was used. Amplification of the CDR3 region of rearranged TCR beta genes was performed with a multiplex PCR assay on genomic DNA. Amplified TCR beta libraries were sequenced as 87-base-pair reads on the Illumina HiSeq System. The original methods were these. In a later analysis, roughly 80 million unique TCR beta chains were counted across the 500 to 850 repertoires, and about 10 million of these chains were shared by at least two donors. A nearest-neighbor algorithm error-corrected the raw reads and collapsed the reads into unique sequences, merging closely related sequences to remove PCR and sequencing errors. CDR3 sequences were aligned to IMGT reference sequences to assign V, D and J gene segments. For a sequence to be retained, at least a six-nucleotide match to both a V gene segment and a J gene segment was required. Rearrangements were classified as productive when the CDR3 lacked stop codons and remained in frame with V and J, and all other rearrangements were classified as non-productive. CDR3 was defined by IMGT convention, running from the second conserved V-encoded cysteine to the conserved J-encoded phenylalanine. Sequences without an unambiguous match to a single V gene segment were excluded from the earlier analysis of a few hundred of the donors. In an earlier analysis of 450 to 750 of the donors, a V segment was called functional when productive rearrangements were above 56.7%, and segregating when the standard deviation between donors exceeded 5%. To diagnose cytomegalovirus status from the catalog of TCR beta chain sequences, a statistical classification framework was built. In a later analysis, V and J genes were assigned by comparing TCR nucleotide sequences against IMGT/GENE-DB human TR gene sequences. The TCRdist pipeline was used in a later analysis to assign CDR3 sequences and most-parsimonious VDJ recombination scenarios. In a later analysis, each TCR beta chain was defined by its CDR3 amino acid sequence together with its V-gene family, and reads lacking a unique V-gene family were excluded. In a later analysis, 450 to 600 highly shared, low-generation-probability nucleotide sequences were removed to address suspected cross-contamination and a sequencing artifact. A later analysis calculated a clonal expansion index for each public chain from normalized within-repertoire ranks of inferred template counts. In a later analysis, generation probabilities were computed with a VDJ recombination model fitted to out-of-frame rearrangements, and the resulting probabilities were checked against IGoR. A later analysis scored TCR-TCR, TCR-HLA and TCR-CMV co-occurrence with hypergeometric tests, applying a repertoire-size bias correction to TCR pairs. To estimate false discovery rates, a later analysis permuted the HLA or CMV assignments 20 times. A later analysis grouped co-occurring TCRs with DBSCAN, adding TCRdist sequence similarity when clustering within HLA-allele-positive subsets. Repertoires with fewer than 30,000 or more than 120,000 public chains were left out of co-occurrence clustering, as were roughly five repertoires with anomalous nucleotide sharing. TCRdb carries this immuneACCESS record with in-frame sequences only. Its versions omit some clonotypes, under half of them owing to an unresolved V gene in the studies checked, with the rest unexplained. D and trimming were read from the DNA, whereas the V and J calls and clone size are those reported in that table. In all, the sample holds approximately 130,000 clones, and about four fifths of those were seen once. The top ten hold 1.1% of the sample.

The CDR3 spans 11 residues, from the cysteine through the phenylalanine. Only the CDR3 DNA is retained, 33 bases long and in frame from the first base. Taken from the germline V gene (reference sequence), the CDR1 and CDR2 loops are GTSNPN and SVGIG. V is pared back by 0 bases and J by 4 bases, with 4 bases lying between the germline termini. The sequencing sample was made of PBMCs. The chain is assembled from TRBV30 and TRBJ2-7, with the D gene not clear enough to name. The sequence was obtained from a male donor in good health and CMV-seronegative. Here the CDR3 is given as CAWSVLYEQYF. The sequenced DNA is TGTGCCTGGAGTGTACTTTACGAGCAGTACTTC.